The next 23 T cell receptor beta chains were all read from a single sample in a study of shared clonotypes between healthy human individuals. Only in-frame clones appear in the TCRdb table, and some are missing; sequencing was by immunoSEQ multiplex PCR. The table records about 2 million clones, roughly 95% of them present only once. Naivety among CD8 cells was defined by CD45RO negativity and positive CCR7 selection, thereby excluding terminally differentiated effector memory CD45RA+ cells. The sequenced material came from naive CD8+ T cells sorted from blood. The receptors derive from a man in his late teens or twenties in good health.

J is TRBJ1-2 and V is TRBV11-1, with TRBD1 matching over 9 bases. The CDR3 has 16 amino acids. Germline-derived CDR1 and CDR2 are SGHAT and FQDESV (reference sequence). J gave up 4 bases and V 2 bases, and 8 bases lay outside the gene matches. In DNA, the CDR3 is TGTGCCAGCAGCTTAAGTCCGGAGACAGGGGGCTATGGCTACACCTTC. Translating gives CASSLSPETGGYGYTF.

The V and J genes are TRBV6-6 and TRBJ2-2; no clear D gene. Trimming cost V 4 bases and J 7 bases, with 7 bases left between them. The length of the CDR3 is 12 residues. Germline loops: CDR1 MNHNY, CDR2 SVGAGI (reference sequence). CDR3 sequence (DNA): TGTGCCAGCAGTTGGATAAGCGGGGAGCTGTTTTTT. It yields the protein CASSWISGELFF.

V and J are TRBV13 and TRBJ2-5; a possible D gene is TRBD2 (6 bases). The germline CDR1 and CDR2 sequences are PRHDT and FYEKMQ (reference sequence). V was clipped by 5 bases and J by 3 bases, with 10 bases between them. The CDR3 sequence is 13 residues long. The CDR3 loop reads CASSTRLEETQYF. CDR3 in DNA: TGTGCCAGCAGCACCCGACTAGAAGAGACCCAGTACTTC.

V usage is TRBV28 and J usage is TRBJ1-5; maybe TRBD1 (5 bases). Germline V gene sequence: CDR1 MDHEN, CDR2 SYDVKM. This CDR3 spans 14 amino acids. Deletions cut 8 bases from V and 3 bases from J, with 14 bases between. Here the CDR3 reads CASGLRGDNQPQHF. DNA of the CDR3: TGTGCCAGCGGCCTAAGGGGAGACAATCAGCCCCAGCATTTT.

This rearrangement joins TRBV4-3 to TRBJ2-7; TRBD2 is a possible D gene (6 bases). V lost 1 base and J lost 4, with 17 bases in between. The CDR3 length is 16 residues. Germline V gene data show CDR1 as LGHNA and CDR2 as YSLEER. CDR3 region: CASSQGEGAEGYEQYF. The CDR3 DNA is TGCGCCAGCAGCCAAGGAGAAGGGGCGGAGGGTTACGAGCAGTACTTC.

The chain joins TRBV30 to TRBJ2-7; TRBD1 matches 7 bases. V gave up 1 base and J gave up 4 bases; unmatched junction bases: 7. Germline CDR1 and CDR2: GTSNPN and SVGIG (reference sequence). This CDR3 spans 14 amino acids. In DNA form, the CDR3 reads TGTGCCTGGAGTGGGTCAGGGGGTCTGTACGAGCAGTACTTC. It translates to CAWSGSGGLYEQYF.

This CDR3 is CASRQGTGTEAFF. Written as DNA, the CDR3 is TGTGCCAGCAGACAGGGGACGGGCACTGAAGCTTTCTTT. The chain recombines TRBV5-6 with TRBJ1-1; 7 positions match TRBD1. Germline V gene sequence: CDR1 SGHDT, CDR2 YYEEEE. Unmatched junction bases numbered 5, after V lost 5 bases and J lost 4 bases. This CDR3 is 13 amino acids long.

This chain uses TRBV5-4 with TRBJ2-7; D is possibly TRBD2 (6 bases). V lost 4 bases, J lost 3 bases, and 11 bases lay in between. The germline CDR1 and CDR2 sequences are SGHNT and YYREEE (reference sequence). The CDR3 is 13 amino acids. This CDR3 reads CASSAGLIYEQYF. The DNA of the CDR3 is TGTGCCAGCAGCGCGGGACTGATCTACGAGCAGTACTTC.

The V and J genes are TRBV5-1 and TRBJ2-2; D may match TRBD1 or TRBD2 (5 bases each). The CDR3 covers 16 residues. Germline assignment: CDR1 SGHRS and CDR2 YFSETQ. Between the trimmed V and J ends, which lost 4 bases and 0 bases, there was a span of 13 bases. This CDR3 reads CASSRGTDANTGELFF. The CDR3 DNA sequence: TGCGCCAGCAGCCGTGGGACCGACGCGAACACCGGGGAGCTGTTTTTT.

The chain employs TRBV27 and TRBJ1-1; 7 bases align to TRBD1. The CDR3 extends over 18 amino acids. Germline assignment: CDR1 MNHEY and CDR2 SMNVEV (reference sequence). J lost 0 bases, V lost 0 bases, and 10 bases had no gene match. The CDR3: CASSLSHRGVLMNTEAFF. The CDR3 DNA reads TGTGCCAGCAGTTTATCTCACAGGGGTGTTTTAATGAACACTGAAGCTTTCTTT.

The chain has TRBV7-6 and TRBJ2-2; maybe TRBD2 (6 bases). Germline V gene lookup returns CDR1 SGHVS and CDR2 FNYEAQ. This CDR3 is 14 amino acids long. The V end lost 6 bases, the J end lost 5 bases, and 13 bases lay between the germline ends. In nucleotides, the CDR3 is TGTGCCAGCAGTCCTCTCCGGGGGACCGGGGAGCTGTTTTTT. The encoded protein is CASSPLRGTGELFF.

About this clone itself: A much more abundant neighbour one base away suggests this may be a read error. This CDR3 is CASISSYEQYF. In nucleotides, the CDR3 is TGTGCCAGCATCTCCTCCTACGAGCAGTACTTC. The chain couples TRBV6-5 to TRBJ2-7, with D hard to call. The CDR3 has 11 residues. Trimming removed 7 bases from V and 0 bases from J, with 4 bases in between. Germline V lookup: CDR1 MNHEY, CDR2 SVGAGI.

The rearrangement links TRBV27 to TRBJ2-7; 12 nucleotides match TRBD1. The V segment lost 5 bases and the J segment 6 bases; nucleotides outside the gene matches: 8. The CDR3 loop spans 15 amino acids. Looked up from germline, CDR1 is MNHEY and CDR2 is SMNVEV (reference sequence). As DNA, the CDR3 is TGTGCCAGCAGTGTTTCCGGGACAGGGGGCCCCGAGCAGTACTTC. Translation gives CASSVSGTGGPEQYF.

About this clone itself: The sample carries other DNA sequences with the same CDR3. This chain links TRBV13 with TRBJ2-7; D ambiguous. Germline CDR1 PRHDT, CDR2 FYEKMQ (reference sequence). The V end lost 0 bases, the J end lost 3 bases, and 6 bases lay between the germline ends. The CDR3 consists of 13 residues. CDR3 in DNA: TGTGCCAGCAGCTTAGGGGGCGACTACGAGCAGTACTTC. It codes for CASSLGGDYEQYF.

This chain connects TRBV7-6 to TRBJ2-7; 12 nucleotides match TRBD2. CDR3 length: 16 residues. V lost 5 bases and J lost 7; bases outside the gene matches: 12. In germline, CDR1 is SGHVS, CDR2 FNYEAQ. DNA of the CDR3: TGTGCCAGCAGCCCGCTGACTAGCGGGAGTCTTGGGGAGCAGTACTTC. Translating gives CASSPLTSGSLGEQYF.

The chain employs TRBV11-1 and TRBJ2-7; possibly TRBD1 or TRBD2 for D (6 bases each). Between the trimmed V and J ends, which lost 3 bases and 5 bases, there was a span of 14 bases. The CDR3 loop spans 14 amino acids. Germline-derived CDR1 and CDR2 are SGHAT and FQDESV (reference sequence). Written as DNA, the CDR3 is TGTGCCAGCAGCTTTGGGGGGCGGCTCGACGAGCAGTACTTC. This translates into CASSFGGRLDEQYF.

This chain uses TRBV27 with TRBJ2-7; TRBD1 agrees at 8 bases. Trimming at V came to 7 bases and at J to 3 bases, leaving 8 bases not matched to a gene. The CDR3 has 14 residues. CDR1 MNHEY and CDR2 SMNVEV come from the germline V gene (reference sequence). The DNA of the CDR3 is TGTGCCAGCAAGCAGGGGGCGAGGGACTACGAGCAGTACTTC. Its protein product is CASKQGARDYEQYF.

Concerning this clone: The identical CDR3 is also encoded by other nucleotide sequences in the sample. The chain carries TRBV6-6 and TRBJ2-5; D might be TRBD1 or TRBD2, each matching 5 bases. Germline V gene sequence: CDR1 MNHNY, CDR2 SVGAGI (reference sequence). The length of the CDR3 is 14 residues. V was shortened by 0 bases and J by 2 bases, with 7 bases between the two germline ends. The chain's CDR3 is CASSYSGDQETQYF. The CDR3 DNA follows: TGTGCCAGCAGTTACTCGGGGGATCAAGAGACCCAGTACTTC.

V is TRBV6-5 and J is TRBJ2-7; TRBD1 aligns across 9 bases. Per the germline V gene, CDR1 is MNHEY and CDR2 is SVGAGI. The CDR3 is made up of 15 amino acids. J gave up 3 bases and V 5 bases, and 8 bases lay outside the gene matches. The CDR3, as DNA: TGTGCCAGCAGTCCCAAACCGGGACAGGGCTACGAGCAGTACTTC. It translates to CASSPKPGQGYEQYF.

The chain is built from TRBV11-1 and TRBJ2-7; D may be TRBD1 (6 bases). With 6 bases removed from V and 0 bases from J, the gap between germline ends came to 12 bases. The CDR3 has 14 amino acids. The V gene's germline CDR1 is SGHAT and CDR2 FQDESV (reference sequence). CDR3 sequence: CASSLVDSSYEQYF. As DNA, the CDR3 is TGTGCCAGCAGTTTGGTGGACAGCTCCTACGAGCAGTACTTC.

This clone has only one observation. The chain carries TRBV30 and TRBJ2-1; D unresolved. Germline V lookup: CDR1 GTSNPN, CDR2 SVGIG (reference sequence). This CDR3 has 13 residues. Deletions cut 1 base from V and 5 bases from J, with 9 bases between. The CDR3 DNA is TGTGCCTGGAGTGCCCTGGCCAACAATGAGCAGTTCTTC. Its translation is CAWSALANNEQFF.

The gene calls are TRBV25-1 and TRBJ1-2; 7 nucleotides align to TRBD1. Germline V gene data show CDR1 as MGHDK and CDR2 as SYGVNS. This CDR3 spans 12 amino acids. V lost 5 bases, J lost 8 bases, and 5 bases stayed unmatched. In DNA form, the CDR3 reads TGTGCCAGCAGTCCACACAGGGGCGGCTACACCTTC. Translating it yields CASSPHRGGYTF.

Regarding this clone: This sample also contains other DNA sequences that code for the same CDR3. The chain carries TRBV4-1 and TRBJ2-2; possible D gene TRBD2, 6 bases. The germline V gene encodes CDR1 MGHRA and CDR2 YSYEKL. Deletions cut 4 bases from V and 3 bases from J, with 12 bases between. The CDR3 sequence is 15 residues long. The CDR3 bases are TGCGCCAGCAGCCCATTTACGGGGGACACCGGGGAGCTGTTTTTT. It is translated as CASSPFTGDTGELFF.